The 27 T cell receptor beta chains reported below all come from one sample, sequenced in a study of identical twins (dated by TCRdb to 2016 to 2017). The library was produced with 5' RACE. Sequencing took place on an Illumina HiSeq 2000. Using fastp trimming at Q25 and MiXCR clonotype assembly, TCRdb reanalyzed the public sequencing data and kept in-frame beta chains. Here each entry gathers all rows of one CDR3 protein and keeps the most common genes and DNA. The table for this sample lists hundreds of thousands of distinct CDR3 sequences; 12% of them were counted only once. The top ten clones comprise around 1.5% of the sample. These data were also filed under a second study, of yellow fever vaccine responses in identical twins.

Sequencing was carried out using PBMCs. The source is a woman between 18 and 29 years old in good health.

CDR3 amino acids: CASSLRSYTDTQYF. For the CDR3, the DNA is TGTGCCAGCAGCTTGCGTAGTTACACAGATACGCAGTATTTT. The chain combines TRBV7-9 with TRBJ2-3; unclear D gene. The germline V gene encodes CDR1 SEHNR and CDR2 FQNEAQ (reference sequence). The germline V and J ends were trimmed by 3 bases and 2 bases, with 9 bases remaining between them. The CDR3 has 14 residues.

This clonotype was observed a few times. The chain uses TRBV28 and TRBJ1-5, with a tentative D call TRBD1 (6 bases). This CDR3 is 15 amino acids long. V lost 10 bases and J 4 bases, leaving 20 bases between the germline ends. Germline-derived CDR1 and CDR2 are MDHEN and SYDVKM. The CDR3 sequence: CATNPSGHQNQPQHF. CDR3 DNA: TGTGCCACCAACCCTTCGGGACACCAAAATCAGCCCCAGCATTTT.

This rearrangement joins TRBV27 to TRBJ2-1, with D unresolved. Between the trimmed V and J ends, which lost 2 bases and 1 base, there was a span of 9 bases. The CDR3 consists of 15 residues. Germline V gene sequence: CDR1 MNHEY, CDR2 SMNVEV (reference sequence). The CDR3 sequence is CASSLTAESYNEQFF. Written as DNA, the CDR3 is TGTGCCAGCAGTTTAACGGCGGAATCCTACAATGAGCAGTTCTTC.

This clonotype has at least ten counts. The chain recombines TRBV20-1 with TRBJ1-6; 7 bases agree with TRBD1. Trimming at V came to 0 bases and at J to 5 bases, leaving 4 bases not matched to a gene. CDR3 length equals 15 residues. Germline CDR1 and CDR2: DFQATT and SNEGSKA (reference sequence). The CDR3 protein is CSARDPGTDNSPLHF. In nucleotides, the CDR3 is TGCAGTGCTAGAGATCCGGGGACAGATAATTCACCCCTCCACTTT.

This clonotype was seen a few times. The chain uses TRBV10-2 and TRBJ2-6; D unresolved. CDR1 is WSHSY and CDR2 is SAAADI in the germline V gene. Trimming shortened V by 10 bases and J by 0 bases, and 16 bases separated the two germline ends. The CDR3 length is 16 residues. CDR3 in amino acids: CATAPLSGSGANVLTF. Here the CDR3 DNA reads TGCGCCACCGCCCCCCTATCAGGCTCTGGGGCCAACGTCCTGACTTTC.

This clonotype was detected only a few times. The rearrangement joins TRBV20-1 to TRBJ2-6; unclear D gene. V was cut by 7 bases and J by 2 bases, with 3 bases left in between. Germline V gives CDR1 DFQATT, CDR2 SNEGSKA (reference sequence). This CDR3 has 11 amino acids. The CDR3 DNA reads TGCAGTGTGCCTGGGGCCAACGTCCTGACTTTC. The encoded protein is CSVPGANVLTF.

The chain uses TRBV27 and TRBJ2-2, with D unclear. Germline values: CDR1 MNHEY, CDR2 SMNVEV (reference sequence). This CDR3 spans 15 amino acids. V was clipped by 3 bases and J by 3 bases, with 11 bases between them. The CDR3 DNA sequence: TGTGCCAGCAGTTTTTTGCTATCCTACACCGGGGAGCTGTTTTTT. This gives the protein CASSFLLSYTGELFF.

This chain uses TRBV5-1 with TRBJ2-1; the match to TRBD1 covers 9 bases. The CDR3 runs 15 residues. Germline V lookup: CDR1 SGHRS, CDR2 YFSETQ. Trimming at V came to 4 bases and at J to 8 bases, leaving 10 bases not matched to a gene. CDR3 sequence (DNA): TGCGCCAGCAGCGGAGGGACAGGGTCCGTCGATGAGCAGTTCTTC. Protein sequence: CASSGGTGSVDEQFF. The variable domain in full, completed from reference TRBV5-1 and TRBJ2-1, reads KAGVTQTPRYLIKTRGQQVTLSCSPISGHRSVSWYQQTPGQGLQFLFEYFSETQRNKGNFPGRFSGRQFSNSRSEMNVSTLELGDSALYLCASSGGTGSVDEQFFGPGTRLTVL.

V and J are TRBV7-2 and TRBJ2-3, with TRBD2 matching 7 bases. Germline CDR1 and CDR2: SGHTA and FQGNSA. V lost 2 bases, J lost 2 bases, and 7 bases stayed unmatched. The CDR3 is 16 residues long. The CDR3 sequence is CASSLSGSGVTDTQYF. The CDR3, as DNA: TGTGCCAGCAGCTTAAGTGGGAGCGGGGTCACAGATACGCAGTATTTT.

The chain recombines TRBV6-1 with TRBJ2-5, with 9 bases aligning to TRBD2. V lost 4 bases and J lost 4; bases outside the gene matches: 10. Germline CDR1 reads MNHNS; CDR2 reads SASEGT. The CDR3 length is 16 residues. This chain's CDR3 is CASSGLAGTAPETQYF. Written as DNA, the CDR3 is TGTGCCAGCAGTGGTCTAGCGGGAACCGCCCCAGAGACCCAGTACTTC.

This clonotype showed up just a few times. The CDR3, as DNA: TGTGCCAGCAGCCAAGGGGCCGGTGGGACTTTCTTT. It codes for CASSQGAGGTFF. The chain couples TRBV3-1 to TRBJ1-1; no firm D call. With 1 base removed from V and 12 bases from J, the gap between germline ends came to 12 bases. Germline loops: CDR1 LGHDT, CDR2 YNNKEL (reference sequence). This CDR3 has 12 residues.

The chain has TRBV7-9 and TRBJ2-3; 9 bases align to TRBD2. This CDR3 comprises 16 residues. Germline-derived CDR1 and CDR2 are SEHNR and FQNEAQ (reference sequence). Trimming removed 2 bases from V and 4 bases from J; junction bases left unmatched: 7. CDR3 region: CASSLRGGAGADTQYF. The CDR3 nucleotides are TGTGCCAGCAGCTTACGCGGGGGGGCCGGGGCAGATACGCAGTATTTT.

In this sample, this clonotype turned up a few times. The chain carries TRBV20-1 and TRBJ2-3; D not resolved. The length of the CDR3 is 16 residues. Germline lookup yields CDR1 DFQATT and CDR2 SNEGSKA (reference sequence). Between the trimmed V and J ends, which lost 6 bases and 0 bases, there was a span of 19 bases. The DNA of the CDR3 is TGCAGTGCACCGTCCCTTTTTTTATCTAGCACAGATACGCAGTATTTT. Its protein product is CSAPSLFLSSTDTQYF.

This clonotype was observed a few times. V and J are TRBV19 and TRBJ2-7; a weak D match, TRBD2 (5 bases). Germline V gene lookup returns CDR1 LNHDA and CDR2 SQIVND (reference sequence). Trimming removed 4 bases at V and 2 bases at J, with 12 bases between. The CDR3 loop spans 14 amino acids. The CDR3 spells CASSTQVEAYEQYF. The CDR3 DNA follows: TGTGCCAGTAGTACCCAGGTGGAGGCCTACGAGCAGTACTTC.

V and J are TRBV7-2 and TRBJ1-5, with unresolved D. The CDR3 has 15 amino acids. V lost 2 bases to trimming and J lost 0 bases, with 8 bases between them. Germline V CDR1 and CDR2: SGHTA, FQGNSA. The CDR3 here is CASSLLIYSNQPQHF. The CDR3 DNA reads TGTGCCAGCAGCTTACTAATTTATAGCAATCAGCCCCAGCATTTT. The full variable domain, in which reference TRBV7-2 and TRBJ1-5 provide the parts outside the CDR3, is GAGVSQSPSNKVTEKGKDVELRCDPISGHTALYWYRQSLGQGLEFLIYFQGNSAPDKSGLPSDRFSAERTGGSVSTLTIQRTQQEDSAVYLCASSLLIYSNQPQHFGDGTRLSIL.

This clonotype was seen more than once but under ten times. The V call is TRBV6-1, the J call TRBJ1-1, with D possibly TRBD1 on 5 matching bases. The CDR3 loop spans 15 amino acids. CDR1 is MNHNS, CDR2 SASEGT, per germline. V was trimmed by 5 bases and J by 4 bases, leaving 17 bases between them. CDR3 in amino acids: CASSPLSGTSTEAFF. In DNA, the CDR3 is TGTGCCAGCAGTCCCTTATCCGGGACCTCCACTGAAGCTTTCTTT.

This clonotype occurred many times. As DNA, the CDR3 is TGTGCCAGCAGTGGACAGACAATGAACACTGAAGCTTTCTTT. Translated: CASSGQTMNTEAFF. The chain carries TRBV12-3 or TRBV12-4 and TRBJ1-1, with D possibly matching TRBD1 (6 bases). V was trimmed by 5 bases and J by 0 bases, leaving 10 bases between them. The CDR3 covers 14 residues.

This clonotype was counted ten times or more. The chain couples TRBV9 to TRBJ2-1, with 14 bases fitting TRBD2. The germline gives CDR1 SGDLS, CDR2 YYNGEE. The CDR3 covers 16 residues. V shed 0 bases and J 7 bases; nucleotides not matched to a gene: 3. Written as DNA, the CDR3 is TGTGCCAGCAGCGTAGGGACTAGCGGGAGGTTAAATGAGCAGTTCTTC. This encodes CASSVGTSGRLNEQFF.

J is TRBJ2-1 and V is TRBV20-1; no clear D gene. The CDR3 consists of 15 residues. Trimming removed 6 bases at V and 5 bases at J, with 20 bases between. Germline V gene data show CDR1 as DFQATT and CDR2 as SNEGSKA (reference sequence). The CDR3 DNA sequence: TGCAGTGCCACCCCCATGGGGTTTGCGGACAATGAGCAGTTCTTC. This translates into CSATPMGFADNEQFF.

This clonotype was seen at least ten times. The chain links TRBV7-3 to TRBJ2-2, with TRBD2 matching over 8 bases. The germline gives CDR1 SGHTA, CDR2 FQGTGA. The CDR3 has 16 amino acids. Trimming cost V 4 bases and J 2 bases; bases outside gene matches: 6. The DNA of the CDR3 is TGTGCCAGCAGCTCCGTAGCGGGAACCAACACCGGGGAGCTGTTTTTT. This encodes CASSSVAGTNTGELFF.

The chain employs TRBV27 and TRBJ2-1; TRBD1 matches at 8 bases. The CDR3 consists of 16 residues. V lost 3 bases and J lost 0; bases outside the gene matches: 4. Germline V gene sequence: CDR1 MNHEY, CDR2 SMNVEV (reference sequence). CDR3 sequence (DNA): TGTGCCAGCAGTTTGACAGGGGCTAACTCCTACAATGAGCAGTTCTTC. This codes for CASSLTGANSYNEQFF.

This clonotype has more than one count but fewer than ten. V gene TRBV20-1 combines with J gene TRBJ2-3, with D unclear. In germline, CDR1 is DFQATT, CDR2 SNEGSKA (reference sequence). Trimming shortened V by 1 base and J by 2 bases, and 10 bases separated the two germline ends. The CDR3 covers 14 residues. The CDR3 region has the DNA TGCAGTGCTAGAGGGCTTATGACCACAGATACGCAGTATTTT. Amino acids: CSARGLMTTDTQYF.

The chain combines TRBV5-4 with TRBJ2-3; no firm D call. CDR3 length equals 14 residues. Germline CDR1 SGHNT, CDR2 YYREEE (reference sequence). V lost 3 bases and J lost 3, with 11 bases in between. Here the CDR3 reads CASSSPTQTDTQYF. CDR3 in DNA: TGTGCCAGCAGCTCTCCAACTCAGACAGATACGCAGTATTTT.

This clonotype was detected only a few times. The rearrangement joins TRBV9 to TRBJ2-1; 7 positions match TRBD2. This CDR3 is 12 amino acids long. CDR1 and CDR2 (germline): SGDLS, YYNGEE. After removal of 0 bases from V and 10 bases from J, the junction contained 1 base not matched to a gene. The CDR3 region has the DNA TGTGCCAGCAGCGTAGGTAGCGGGGAGCAGTTCTTC. Translating gives CASSVGSGEQFF.

CDR3 in amino acids: CSVQFSSFSEGYTF. The CDR3 DNA sequence: TGCAGCGTACAATTTAGCTCATTCTCGGAGGGCTACACCTTC. V and J are TRBV29-1 and TRBJ1-2, with no clear D. The CDR3 loop spans 14 amino acids. The V end lost 6 bases, the J end lost 8 bases, and 22 bases lay between the germline ends. The germline V gene encodes CDR1 SQVTM and CDR2 ANQGSEA. Full variable domain (remainder filled in from reference TRBV29-1 and TRBJ1-2): SAVISQKPSRDICQRGTSLTIQCQVDSQVTMMFWYRQQPGQSLTLIATANQGSEATYESGFVIDKFPISRPNLTFSTLTVSNMSPEDSSIYLCSVQFSSFSEGYTFGSGTRLTVV.

The rearrangement uses TRBV20-1 and TRBJ2-1; 8 nucleotides align to TRBD2. Germline V gene sequence: CDR1 DFQATT, CDR2 SNEGSKA (reference sequence). This CDR3 region has 13 residues. Germline trimming cut 6 bases from V and 5 bases from J; bases unmatched to any gene: 6. The chain's CDR3 is CSAPPGGDNEQFF. The CDR3 coding sequence is TGCAGTGCCCCCCCGGGGGGGGACAATGAGCAGTTCTTC.

This clonotype was found many times. The chain joins TRBV6-1 to TRBJ1-1; D is uncertain. This CDR3 region has 14 residues. Trimming removed 10 bases from V and 2 bases from J, with 17 bases in between. Germline CDR1 and CDR2: MNHNS and SASEGT. The CDR3: CATVGRRGNTEAFF. The CDR3 DNA reads TGTGCCACCGTCGGCCGCCGAGGTAACACTGAAGCTTTCTTT.